This record covers a single T cell receptor beta chain. This entry comes from a study of blood T cell repertoires in COVID-19. The data were produced by immunoSEQ multiplex PCR, yet TCRdb's version contains in-frame clones alone and is incomplete. This sample yields more than 200,000 clones, of which about 88% are seen a single time; 1.5% to 2% belongs to the top ten. The CDR3 has 15 amino acids. V was pared by 3 bases and J by 7 bases, with 7 bases of the junction left unmatched. The germline CDR1 and CDR2 sequences are MNHEY and SMNVEV (reference sequence). The receptor comes from a man aged 70 or older with acute or convalescent COVID-19. This chain uses TRBV27 with TRBJ1-5, with 9 bases identical to TRBD1. Source material: peripheral blood. The CDR3 DNA reads TGTGCCAGCAGTTTGGGGACAGGGTCTAGGCAGCCCCAGCATTTT. Translation gives CASSLGTGSRQPQHF.